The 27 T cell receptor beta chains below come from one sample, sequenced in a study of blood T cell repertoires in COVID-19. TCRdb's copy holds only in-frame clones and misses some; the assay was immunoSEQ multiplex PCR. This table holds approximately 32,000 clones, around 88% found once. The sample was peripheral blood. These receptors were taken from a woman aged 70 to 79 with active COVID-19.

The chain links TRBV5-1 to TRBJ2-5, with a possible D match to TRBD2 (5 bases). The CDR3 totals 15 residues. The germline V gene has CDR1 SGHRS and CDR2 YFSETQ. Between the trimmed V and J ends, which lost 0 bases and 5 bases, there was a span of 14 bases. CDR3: CASSLAGVSSETQYF. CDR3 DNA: TGCGCCAGCAGCTTGGCCGGGGTGAGCAGCGAGACCCAGTACTTC. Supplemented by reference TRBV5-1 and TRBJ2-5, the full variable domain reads KAGVTQTPRYLIKTRGQQVTLSCSPISGHRSVSWYQQTPGQGLQFLFEYFSETQRNKGNFPGRFSGRQFSNSRSEMNVSTLELGDSALYLCASSLAGVSSETQYFGPGTRLLVL.

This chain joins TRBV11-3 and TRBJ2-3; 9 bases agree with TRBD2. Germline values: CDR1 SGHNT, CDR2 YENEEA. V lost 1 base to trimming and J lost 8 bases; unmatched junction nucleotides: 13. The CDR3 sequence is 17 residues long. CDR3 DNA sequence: TGTGCCAGCAGCTTAGCTGGCGGGGGGGCTGTCGGGCCTACGCAGTATTTT. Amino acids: CASSLAGGGAVGPTQYF.

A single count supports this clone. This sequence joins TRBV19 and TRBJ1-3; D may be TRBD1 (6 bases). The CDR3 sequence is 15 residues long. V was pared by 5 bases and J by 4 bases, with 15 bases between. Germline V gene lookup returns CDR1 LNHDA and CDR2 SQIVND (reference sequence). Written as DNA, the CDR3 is TGTGCCAGTAGTGCCTTCCAGGGGAAGGGAAACACCATATATTTT. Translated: CASSAFQGKGNTIYF.

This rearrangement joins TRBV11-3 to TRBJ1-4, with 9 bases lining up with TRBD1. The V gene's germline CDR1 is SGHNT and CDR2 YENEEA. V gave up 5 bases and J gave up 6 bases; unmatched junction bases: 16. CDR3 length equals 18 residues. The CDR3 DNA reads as TGTGCCAGCAGCCTGGGACAGGGTCGAGGTGGTGGTGATGAAAAACTGTTTTTT. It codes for CASSLGQGRGGGDEKLFF.

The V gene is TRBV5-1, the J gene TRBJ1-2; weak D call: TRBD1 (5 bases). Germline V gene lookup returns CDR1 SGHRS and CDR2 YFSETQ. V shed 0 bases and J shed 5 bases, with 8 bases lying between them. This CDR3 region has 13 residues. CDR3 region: CASSLEGEYGYTF. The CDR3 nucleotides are TGCGCCAGCAGCTTGGAAGGGGAATATGGCTACACCTTC. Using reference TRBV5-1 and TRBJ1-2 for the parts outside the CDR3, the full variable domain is KAGVTQTPRYLIKTRGQQVTLSCSPISGHRSVSWYQQTPGQGLQFLFEYFSETQRNKGNFPGRFSGRQFSNSRSEMNVSTLELGDSALYLCASSLEGEYGYTFGSGTRLTVV.

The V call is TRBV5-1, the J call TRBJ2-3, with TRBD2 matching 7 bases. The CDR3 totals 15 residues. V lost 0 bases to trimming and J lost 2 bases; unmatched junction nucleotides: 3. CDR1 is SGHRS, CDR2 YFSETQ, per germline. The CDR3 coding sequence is TGCGCCAGCAGCTTGGGGGACTATACCACAGATACGCAGTATTTT. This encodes CASSLGDYTTDTQYF.

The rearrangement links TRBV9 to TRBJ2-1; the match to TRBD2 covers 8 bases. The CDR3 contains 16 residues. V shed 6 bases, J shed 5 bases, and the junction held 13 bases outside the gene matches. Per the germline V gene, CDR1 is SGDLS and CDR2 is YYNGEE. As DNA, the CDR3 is TGTGCCAGCAACCCCGGAAGAACTAGCGGCAACAATGAGCAGTTCTTC. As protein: CASNPGRTSGNNEQFF.

CDR3 protein: CASSLAGGRTDTQYF. The CDR3 coding sequence is TGTGCCAGCTCCCTAGCGGGGGGGCGCACAGATACGCAGTATTTT. This chain links TRBV2 with TRBJ2-3, with 12 nucleotides matching TRBD2. The CDR3 is 15 amino acids. The V and J ends lost 8 bases and 1 base, in that order; junction bases with no gene match: 4. CDR1 SNHLY and CDR2 FYNNEI come from the germline V gene.

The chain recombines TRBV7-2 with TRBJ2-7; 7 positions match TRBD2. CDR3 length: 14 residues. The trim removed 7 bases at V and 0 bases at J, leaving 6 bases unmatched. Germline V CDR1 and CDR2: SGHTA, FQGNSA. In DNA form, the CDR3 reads TGTGCCAGCAACGACCAGCGGGGCTCCTACGAGCAGTACTTC. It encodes CASNDQRGSYEQYF.

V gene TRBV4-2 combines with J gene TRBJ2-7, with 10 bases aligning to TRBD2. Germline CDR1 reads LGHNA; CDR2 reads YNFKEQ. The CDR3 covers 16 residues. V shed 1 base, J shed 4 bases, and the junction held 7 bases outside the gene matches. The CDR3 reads CASSQAESGGAYEQYF. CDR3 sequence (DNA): TGTGCCAGCAGCCAAGCTGAAAGCGGGGGGGCGTACGAGCAGTACTTC.

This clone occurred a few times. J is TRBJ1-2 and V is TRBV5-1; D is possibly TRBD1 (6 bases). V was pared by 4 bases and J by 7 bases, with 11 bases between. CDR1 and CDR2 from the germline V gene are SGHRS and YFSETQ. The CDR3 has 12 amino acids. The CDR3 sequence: CASSQKGGGYTF. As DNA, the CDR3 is TGCGCCAGCAGCCAGAAAGGGGGTGGCTACACCTTC.

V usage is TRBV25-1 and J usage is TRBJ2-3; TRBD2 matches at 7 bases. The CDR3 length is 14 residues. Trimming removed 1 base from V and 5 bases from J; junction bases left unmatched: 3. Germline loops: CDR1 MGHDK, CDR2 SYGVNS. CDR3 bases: TGTGCCAGCAGTGAATGGGGGGGGGAAGATACGCAGTATTTT. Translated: CASSEWGGEDTQYF.

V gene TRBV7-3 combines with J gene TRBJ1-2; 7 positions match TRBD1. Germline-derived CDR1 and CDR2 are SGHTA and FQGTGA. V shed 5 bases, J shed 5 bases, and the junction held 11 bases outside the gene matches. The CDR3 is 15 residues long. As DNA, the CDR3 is TGTGCCAGCAGCCCCCGGACAGGCCTGGTATATGGCTACACCTTC. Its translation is CASSPRTGLVYGYTF.

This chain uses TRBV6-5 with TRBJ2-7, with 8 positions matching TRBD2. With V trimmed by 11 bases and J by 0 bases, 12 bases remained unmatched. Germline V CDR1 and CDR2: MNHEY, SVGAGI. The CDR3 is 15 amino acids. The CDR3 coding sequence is TGTGCCCGCCGGCGGGGGCGGGGGGCCTCCTACGAGCAGTACTTC. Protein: CARRRGRGASYEQYF.

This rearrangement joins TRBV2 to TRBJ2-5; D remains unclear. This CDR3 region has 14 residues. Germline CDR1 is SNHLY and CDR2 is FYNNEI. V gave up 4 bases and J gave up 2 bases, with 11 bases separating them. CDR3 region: CASSVQQLQETQYF. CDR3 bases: TGTGCCAGCAGTGTTCAACAGCTACAAGAGACCCAGTACTTC.

The CDR3 nucleotides are TGTGCCAGCGCGAGCTCCTACGAGCAGTACTTC. Translated, it gives CASASSYEQYF. V usage is TRBV2 and J usage is TRBJ2-7; D remains unclear. CDR1 is SNHLY, CDR2 FYNNEI, per germline. Trimming shortened V by 8 bases and J by 0 bases, and 5 bases separated the two germline ends. The CDR3 runs to 11 residues.

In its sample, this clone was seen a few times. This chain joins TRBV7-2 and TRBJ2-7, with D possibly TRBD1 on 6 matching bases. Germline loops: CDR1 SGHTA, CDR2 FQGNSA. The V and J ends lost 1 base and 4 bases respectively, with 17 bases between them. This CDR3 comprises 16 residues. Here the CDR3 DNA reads TGTGCCAGCAGCTTAGTCCTACAGGGTCTCGTGTACGAGCAGTACTTC. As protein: CASSLVLQGLVYEQYF. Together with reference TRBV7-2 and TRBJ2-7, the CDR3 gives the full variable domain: GAGVSQSPSNKVTEKGKDVELRCDPISGHTALYWYRQSLGQGLEFLIYFQGNSAPDKSGLPSDRFSAERTGGSVSTLTIQRTQQEDSAVYLCASSLVLQGLVYEQYFGPGTRLTVT.

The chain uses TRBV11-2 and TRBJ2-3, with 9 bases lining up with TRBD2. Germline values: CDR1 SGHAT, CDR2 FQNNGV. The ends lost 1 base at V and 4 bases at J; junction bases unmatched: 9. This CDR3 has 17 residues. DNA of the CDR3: TGTGCCAGCAGCTTAGGTTATGGCGGGGGGGCCGCAGATACGCAGTATTTT. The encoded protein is CASSLGYGGGAADTQYF.

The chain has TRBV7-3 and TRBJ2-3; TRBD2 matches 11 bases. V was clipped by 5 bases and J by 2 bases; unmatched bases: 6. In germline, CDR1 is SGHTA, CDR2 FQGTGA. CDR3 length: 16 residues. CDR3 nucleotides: TGTGCCAGCAGCCCAGGACTAGCGGGTTTCACAGATACGCAGTATTTT. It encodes CASSPGLAGFTDTQYF. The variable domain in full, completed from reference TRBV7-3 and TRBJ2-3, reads GAGVSQTPSNKVTEKGKYVELRCDPISGHTALYWYRQSLGQGPEFLIYFQGTGAADDSGLPNDRFFAVRPEGSVSTLKIQRTERGDSAVYLCASSPGLAGFTDTQYFGPGTRLTVL.

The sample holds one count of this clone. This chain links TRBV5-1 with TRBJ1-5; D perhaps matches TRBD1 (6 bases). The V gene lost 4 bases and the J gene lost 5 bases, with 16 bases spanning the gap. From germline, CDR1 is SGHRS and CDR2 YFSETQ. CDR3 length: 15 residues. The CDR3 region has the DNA TGCGCCAGCAGCACAGGGCCAAGAGGGGATCAGCCCCAGCATTTT. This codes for CASSTGPRGDQPQHF.

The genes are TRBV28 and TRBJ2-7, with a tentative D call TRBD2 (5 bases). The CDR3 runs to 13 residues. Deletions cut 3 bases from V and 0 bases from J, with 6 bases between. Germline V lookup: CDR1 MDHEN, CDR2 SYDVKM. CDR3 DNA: TGTGCCAGCAGTTTGACTATCTCCTACGAGCAGTACTTC. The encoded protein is CASSLTISYEQYF.

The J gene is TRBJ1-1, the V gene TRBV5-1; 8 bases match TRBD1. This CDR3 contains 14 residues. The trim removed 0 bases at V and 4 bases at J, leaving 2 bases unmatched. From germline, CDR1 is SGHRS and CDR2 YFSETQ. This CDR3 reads CASSLAGGGTEAFF. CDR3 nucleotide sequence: TGCGCCAGCAGCTTGGCAGGGGGCGGCACTGAAGCTTTCTTT.

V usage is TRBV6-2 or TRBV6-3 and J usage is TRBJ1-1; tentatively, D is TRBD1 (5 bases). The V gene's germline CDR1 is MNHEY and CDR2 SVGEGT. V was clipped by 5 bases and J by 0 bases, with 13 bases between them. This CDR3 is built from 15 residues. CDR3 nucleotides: TGTGCCAGCAGTAGACCCAGGGTGGTGAACACTGAAGCTTTCTTT. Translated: CASSRPRVVNTEAFF.

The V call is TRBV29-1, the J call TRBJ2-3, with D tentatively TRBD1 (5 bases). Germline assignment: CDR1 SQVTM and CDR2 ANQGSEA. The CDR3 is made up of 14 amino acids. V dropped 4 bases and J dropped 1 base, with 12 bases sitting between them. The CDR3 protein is CSVVLARGTDTQYF. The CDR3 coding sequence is TGCAGCGTTGTGCTTGCCAGGGGCACAGATACGCAGTATTTT.

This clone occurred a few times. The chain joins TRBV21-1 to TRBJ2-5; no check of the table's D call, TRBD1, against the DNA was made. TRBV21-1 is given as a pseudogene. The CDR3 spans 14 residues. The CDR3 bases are TGTGCCAGCAGCAAAGGTGGTGGGGCAGAGACCCAGTACTTC. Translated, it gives CASSKGGGAETQYF.

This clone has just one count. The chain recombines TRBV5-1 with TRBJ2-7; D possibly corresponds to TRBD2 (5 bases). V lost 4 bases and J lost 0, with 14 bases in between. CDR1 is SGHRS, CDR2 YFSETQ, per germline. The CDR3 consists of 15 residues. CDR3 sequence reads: CASSLMAGSSYEQYF. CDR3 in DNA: TGCGCCAGCAGCCTTATGGCGGGTTCCTCCTACGAGCAGTACTTC.

Written as DNA, the CDR3 is TGTGCCAGCAGCCCACAGGGGAACCAGCCCCAGCATTTT. It is translated as CASSPQGNQPQHF. The genes are TRBV12-3 or TRBV12-4 and TRBJ1-5; TRBD1 agrees at 7 bases. The CDR3 length is 13 residues. Trimming cost V 6 bases and J 7 bases; bases outside gene matches: 6.